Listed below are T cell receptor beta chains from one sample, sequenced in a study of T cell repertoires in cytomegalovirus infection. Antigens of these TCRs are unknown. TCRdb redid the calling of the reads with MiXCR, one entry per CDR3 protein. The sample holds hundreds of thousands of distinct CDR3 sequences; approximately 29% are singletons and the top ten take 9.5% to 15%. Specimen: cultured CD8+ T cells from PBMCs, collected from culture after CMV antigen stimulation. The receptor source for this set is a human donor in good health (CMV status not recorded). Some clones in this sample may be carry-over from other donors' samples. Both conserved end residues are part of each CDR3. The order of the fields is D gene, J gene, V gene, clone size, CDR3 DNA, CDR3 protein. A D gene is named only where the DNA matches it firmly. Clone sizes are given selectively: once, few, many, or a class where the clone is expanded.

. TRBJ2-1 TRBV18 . TGTGCCAGCTCACCTAACGCCGAGCAGTTCTTC CASSPNAEQFF
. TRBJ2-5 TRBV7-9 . TGTGCCAGCAGCTTAGTGGCAGAAGCGGAGACCCAGTACTTC CASSLVAEAETQYF
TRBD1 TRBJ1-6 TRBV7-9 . TGTGCCAGCAGGGAAAAGGGACAGGGTGGCTCACCCCTCCACTTT CASREKGQGGSPLHF
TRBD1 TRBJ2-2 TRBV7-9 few TGTGCCAGCAGCCCCCCGGTAGGGGGCAACACCGGGGAGCTGTTTTTT CASSPPVGGNTGELFF
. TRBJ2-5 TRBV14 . TGTGCCAGCAGCCATAAGCGCGTCAGCCAAGAGACCCAGTACTTC CASSHKRVSQETQYF
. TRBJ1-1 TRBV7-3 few TGTGCCAGCAGCCCCTCCGGTGGCTCTGAAGCTTTCTTT CASSPSGGSEAFF
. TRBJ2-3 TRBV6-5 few TGTGCCAGCAGTGGGACTGCCCCTCTCATGCAGTATTTT CASSGTAPLMQYF
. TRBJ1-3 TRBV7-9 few TGTGCCAGCAGCTCAGAATCCGACCGAATGAGCTCTGGAAACACCATATATTTT CASSSESDRMSSGNTIYF
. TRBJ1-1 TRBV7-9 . TGTGCCAGCAGCCTACAATACAGCAAGAACACTGAAGCTTTCTTT CASSLQYSKNTEAFF
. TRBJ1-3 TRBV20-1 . TGCAGTGTAAGCAGGGTCACGCAAAACACCATATATTTT CSVSRVTQNTIYF
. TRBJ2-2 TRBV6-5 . TGTGCCAGCAGTTACCGTGTGGGCCGTTTCCCCGGGGAGCTGTTTTTT CASSYRVGRFPGELFF
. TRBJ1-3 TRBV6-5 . TGTGCCAGCAGTTATGAGCGGAGCTCTGGAAACACCATATATTTT CASSYERSSGNTIYF
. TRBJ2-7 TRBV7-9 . TGTGCCAGCAGCCAGTCGGGGCAGGAGCAGTACTTC CASSQSGQEQYF
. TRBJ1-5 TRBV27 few TGTGCCAGCAGTTTACGAGCTTATAGCAATCAGCCCCAGCATTTT CASSLRAYSNQPQHF
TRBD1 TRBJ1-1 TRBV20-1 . TGCAGTGCTAGAGATCGGACAGGACTCCCTGAAGCTTTCTTT CSARDRTGLPEAFF
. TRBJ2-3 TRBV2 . TGTGCCAGCACCACCCGATCGGATACGCAGTATTTT CASTTRSDTQYF
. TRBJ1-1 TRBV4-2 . TGTGCCAGCAGCCAAGAAACCACTTTACTGGCCGGAAACACTGAAGCTTTCTTT CASSQETTLLAGNTEAFF
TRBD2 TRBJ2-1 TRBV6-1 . TGTGCCAGCGGGGGCGGGCGGCGACTAGCGGGATACAATGAGCAGTTCTTC CASGGGRRLAGYNEQFF
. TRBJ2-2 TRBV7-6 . TGTGCTAGCGGAACTCCCGGACAGAACACCGGGGAGCTGTTTTTT CASGTPGQNTGELFF
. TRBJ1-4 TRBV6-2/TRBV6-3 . TGTGCCACAGGGGACGGAGGAAAACTGTTTTTT CATGDGGKLFF
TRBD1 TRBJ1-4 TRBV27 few TGTGCCAGCAGCTGGACAGGGGGAGAGGAAAAACTGTTTTTT CASSWTGGEEKLFF
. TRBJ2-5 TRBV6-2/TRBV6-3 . TGTGCCAGCATGGGTGCAATTCAAGAGACCCAGTACTTC CASMGAIQETQYF
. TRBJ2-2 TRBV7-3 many TGTGCCAGCAGCTGGGGACCGATGAACACCGGGGAGCTGTTTTTT CASSWGPMNTGELFF
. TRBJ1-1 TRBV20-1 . TGCAGTGCGGAAAGGGGGGGCACTGAAGCTTTCTTT CSAERGGTEAFF
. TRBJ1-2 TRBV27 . TGTGCCAGCAGTTTAAGGGTCAGGACCTCCCCTATGCGATACACCTTC CASSLRVRTSPMRYTF
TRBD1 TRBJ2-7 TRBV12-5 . TGTGCTAGTGGTTTGGTTGTAAGGACAGGATCCTACGAGCAGTACTTC CASGLVVRTGSYEQYF
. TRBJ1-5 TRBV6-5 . TGTGCCAGCAGCACCCTACAGGGTGCCAATCAGCCCCAGCATTTT CASSTLQGANQPQHF
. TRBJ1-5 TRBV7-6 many TGTGCCAGCCCCATAGGGACGGTGGTTAGCAATCAGCCCCAGCATTTT CASPIGTVVSNQPQHF
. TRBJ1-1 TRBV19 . TGTGCCAGTAGTATAAAAGGACGAGATGGACGCGACACTGAAGCTTTCTTT CASSIKGRDGRDTEAFF
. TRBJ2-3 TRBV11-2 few TGTGCCAGCAGCTTAGAAGGGGGGTTCAGTTCAGATACGCAGTATTTT CASSLEGGFSSDTQYF
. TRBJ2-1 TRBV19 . TGTGCCAATAGAGAGGACAATGAGCAGTTCTTC CANREDNEQFF
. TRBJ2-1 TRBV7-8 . TGTGCCAGCAGCTTGAGAGGGGGAGGGGATATTGAGCAGTTCTTC CASSLRGGGDIEQFF
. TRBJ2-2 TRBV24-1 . TGTGCCACCAGTGATCCAAACACCGGGGAGCTGTTTTTT CATSDPNTGELFF
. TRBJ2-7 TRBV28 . TGTGCCAGCAGTGGGTCACAGGGTAACGAGCAGTACTTC CASSGSQGNEQYF
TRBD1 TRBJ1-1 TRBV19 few TGTGCCAGTAGAAACACCGGGACAGGGGGCACTGAAGCTTTCTTT CASRNTGTGGTEAFF
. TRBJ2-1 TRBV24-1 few TGTGCCACCAGTGATCATGACAGCTCCTACAATGAGCAGTTCTTC CATSDHDSSYNEQFF
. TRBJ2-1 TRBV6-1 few TGTGCCATCATCGAACAGGGCCCCTACAATGAGCAGTTCTTC CAIIEQGPYNEQFF
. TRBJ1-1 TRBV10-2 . TGCGCCAGCAGCGCACCACCTGACAGGACCTGGGGTGAAGCTTTCTTT CASSAPPDRTWGEAFF
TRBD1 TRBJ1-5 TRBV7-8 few TGTGCCAGCACCCAGGGGGGGGGCTCCGGCAATCAGCCCCAGCATTTT CASTQGGGSGNQPQHF
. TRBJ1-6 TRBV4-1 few TGCGCCAGCAGCCCCCCTGAGCCGGCCCTCCACTTT CASSPPEPALHF
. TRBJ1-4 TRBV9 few TGTGCCAGCAGCGTCGGCATGATGGGGGCAGATGAAAAACTGTTTTTT CASSVGMMGADEKLFF
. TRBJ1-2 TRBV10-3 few TGTGCCATCAGTCCGGACATCCAGGGCTATGGCTACACCTTC CAISPDIQGYGYTF
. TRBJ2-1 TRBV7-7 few TGTGCTAGCAGCCTTACCGCGGGTAATGAGCAGTTCTTC CASSLTAGNEQFF
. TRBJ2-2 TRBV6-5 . TGTGCCAGCAGTTTTACATGGAACGCCGGGGAGCTGTTTTTT CASSFTWNAGELFF
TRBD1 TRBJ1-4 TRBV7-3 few TGTGCCAGCAGCCCCCGGACAGGAGGGGTCGAAAAACTGTTTTTT CASSPRTGGVEKLFF
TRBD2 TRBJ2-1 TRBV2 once TGTGCCACAGACTCTCTTAGCGGGGGGGCCTCGAATGAGCAGTTCTTC CATDSLSGGASNEQFF
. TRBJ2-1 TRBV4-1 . TGCGCCAGCAGCCAAGAAGGGCCGCTCAACAATGAGCAGTTCTTC CASSQEGPLNNEQFF
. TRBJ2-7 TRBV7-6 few TGTGCCAGCAGCCCGGCCGGGGCCCACCACGAGCAGTACTTC CASSPAGAHHEQYF
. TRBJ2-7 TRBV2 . TGTGCCAGTAGGGACCGCTACGAGCAGTACTTC CASRDRYEQYF
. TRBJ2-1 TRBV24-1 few TGTGCCACCAGTGGCACTCGGCAGTCAACCTACAATGAGCAGTTCTTC CATSGTRQSTYNEQFF
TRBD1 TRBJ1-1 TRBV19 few TGTGCCAGTACCATCCCCCAGGACAGGGGGGGGACTGAAGCTTTCTTT CASTIPQDRGGTEAFF
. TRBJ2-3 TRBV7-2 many TGTGCCAGCAGCTCCCCGACGAAGGTCAGCACAGATACGCAGTATTTT CASSSPTKVSTDTQYF
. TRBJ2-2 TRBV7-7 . TGTGCTAGCAGCCCTCTCCCCCGACAGTTTGGTTTGGTAGGCACCGGGGAGCTGTTTTTT CASSPLPRQFGLVGTGELFF
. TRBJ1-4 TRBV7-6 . TGTGCCAGCAGTACAACAATGGGGGGCGTTAATGAAAAACTGTTTTTT CASSTTMGGVNEKLFF
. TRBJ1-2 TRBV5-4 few TGTGCCAGCAGCTTTGGATTGGAAACATTTTATGGCTACACCTTC CASSFGLETFYGYTF
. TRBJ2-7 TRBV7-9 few TGTGCCAGCAGCTTAGGGGGACGCCCTCGGGACGAGCAGTACTTC CASSLGGRPRDEQYF